The 26 T cell receptor beta chains listed next were all sequenced from one sample in a study of patients and donors after allogeneic stem cell transplantation. TCRdb passed the RT-PCR reads through MiXCR, listing each CDR3 protein once. Seen here are 15,000 to 20,000 distinct CDR3 sequences, 4.5% to 6% observed once, and the top ten hold roughly 39%. The sequencing input was blood, either unsorted or a sorted T cell fraction (not recorded which). These receptors were collected from a human donor who was either an allogeneic HSCT recipient or a stem cell or donor lymphocyte infusion donor (not recorded which). It is not recorded whose cells these are; they may come from a transplant donor.

This clonotype was picked up many times. V gene TRBV19 combines with J gene TRBJ2-1; D ambiguous. V lost 1 base and J 0 bases, leaving 4 bases between the germline ends. CDR1 is LNHDA and CDR2 is SQIVND in the germline V gene (reference sequence). The CDR3 spans 14 residues. The CDR3 DNA follows: TGTGCCAGTAGTATAGCGACCTCCTACAATGAGCAGTTCTTC. Its translation: CASSIATSYNEQFF.

The V call is TRBV18, the J call TRBJ2-3; 10 positions agree with TRBD2. The length of the CDR3 is 17 residues. V lost 3 bases, J lost 3 bases, and 9 bases stayed unmatched. Germline CDR1 KGHSH, CDR2 LQKENI. CDR3 sequence (DNA): TGTGCCAGCTCACCGCCCGGACTAGCGGCCTTTACAGATACGCAGTATTTT. It translates to CASSPPGLAAFTDTQYF.

This clonotype appeared many times. The gene calls are TRBV13 and TRBJ2-1; D ambiguous. This CDR3 has 11 amino acids. V lost 6 bases to trimming and J lost 3 bases, with 3 bases between them. Germline-derived CDR1 and CDR2 are PRHDT and FYEKMQ (reference sequence). The CDR3 is CASRYYNEQFF. CDR3 DNA: TGTGCCAGCAGGTACTACAATGAGCAGTTCTTC.

This clonotype was picked up many times. This chain joins TRBV20-1 and TRBJ2-7; the match to TRBD1 covers 7 bases. This CDR3 spans 16 amino acids. Germline trimming cut 0 bases from V and 5 bases from J; bases unmatched to any gene: 13. Germline lookup yields CDR1 DFQATT and CDR2 SNEGSKA (reference sequence). CDR3 nucleotides: TGCAGTGCTAGAGATGGGGGCCGAGGGGGCTTCAACGAGCAGTACTTC. Translated: CSARDGGRGGFNEQYF.

This chain connects TRBV2 to TRBJ2-7, with 7 bases matching TRBD2. The CDR3 extends over 14 amino acids. Losses at the gene ends were 6 bases for V and 2 bases for J; bases not matched to a gene: 7. Germline V gene data show CDR1 as SNHLY and CDR2 as FYNNEI. Here the CDR3 reads CASRPSGDAYEQYF. The CDR3 DNA reads as TGTGCCAGCAGACCCAGCGGGGACGCCTACGAGCAGTACTTC.

This clonotype was observed at least ten times. The chain's CDR3 is CASSGRTARGYTF. CDR3 nucleotide sequence: TGTGCCAGCAGCGGACGGACCGCCCGGGGCTACACCTTC. The rearrangement uses TRBV11-2 and TRBJ1-2; no clear D. Trimming cost V 5 bases and J 8 bases, with 15 bases left between them. Germline assignment: CDR1 SGHAT and CDR2 FQNNGV. This CDR3 spans 13 amino acids.

The table lists this clonotype with many counts. V gene TRBV5-1 combines with J gene TRBJ2-5; 10 bases map to TRBD2. From germline, CDR1 is SGHRS and CDR2 YFSETQ. The CDR3 spans 16 residues. J was trimmed by 7 bases and V by 0 bases; bases with no gene match: 9. Written as DNA, the CDR3 is TGCGCCAGCAGCTTGGACAAAAGGACTAGCGGAGGGACCCAGTACTTC. This translates into CASSLDKRTSGGTQYF. The variable domain in full, completed from reference TRBV5-1 and TRBJ2-5, reads KAGVTQTPRYLIKTRGQQVTLSCSPISGHRSVSWYQQTPGQGLQFLFEYFSETQRNKGNFPGRFSGRQFSNSRSEMNVSTLELGDSALYLCASSLDKRTSGGTQYFGPGTRLLVL.

This clonotype has a count of ten or more. The gene calls are TRBV2 and TRBJ2-7; D might be TRBD2 (6 bases). Germline-derived CDR1 and CDR2 are SNHLY and FYNNEI. V lost 4 bases and J lost 13, with 20 bases in between. CDR3 length: 13 residues. The CDR3 nucleotides read TGTGCCAGCAGTGGGAGGGTTCCCCGGTGGAAATACTTC. The encoded protein is CASSGRVPRWKYF.

This clonotype was found many times. V and J are TRBV2 and TRBJ2-1; D not resolved. Looked up from germline, CDR1 is SNHLY and CDR2 is FYNNEI. This CDR3 has 13 residues. Trimming cost V 8 bases and J 15 bases, with 23 bases left between them. CDR3 in DNA: TGTGCCAGCGGAACCGGACCCAGCTTCTTGGGGTTCTTC. Amino acid sequence: CASGTGPSFLGFF.

This clonotype has a count of ten or more. V usage is TRBV7-6 and J usage is TRBJ2-3; D gene uncertain. V was pared by 1 base and J by 2 bases, with 4 bases between. The CDR3 is 13 amino acids. Germline values: CDR1 SGHVS, CDR2 FNYEAQ. CDR3: CASSLDFTDTQYF. The CDR3 nucleotides are TGTGCCAGCAGCTTAGACTTCACAGATACGCAGTATTTT.

The rearrangement joins TRBV11-1 to TRBJ1-3; tentative D call: TRBD1 (6 bases). CDR1 and CDR2 (germline): SGHAT, FQDESV (reference sequence). The CDR3 covers 19 residues. The V end lost 5 bases, the J end lost 0 bases, and 23 bases lay between the germline ends. CDR3 in DNA: TGTGCCAGCAGCCTATATACGCCCAGGGGTAGATTCTCTGGAAACACCATATATTTT. This gives the protein CASSLYTPRGRFSGNTIYF.

This clonotype was observed many times. The chain has TRBV25-1 and TRBJ2-3; 13 bases fit TRBD2. The germline V gene encodes CDR1 MGHDK and CDR2 SYGVNS. The CDR3 totals 16 residues. The ends lost 4 bases at V and 3 bases at J; junction bases unmatched: 4. The DNA of the CDR3 is TGTGCCAGCAGTGCGGGACTAGCGGGAAGAACAGATACGCAGTATTTT. It yields the protein CASSAGLAGRTDTQYF. The full variable domain, completed using reference TRBV25-1 and TRBJ2-3, is EADIYQTPRYLVIGTGKKITLECSQTMGHDKMYWYQQDPGMELHLIHYSYGVNSTEKGDLSSESTVSRIRTEHFPLTLESARPSHTSQYLCASSAGLAGRTDTQYFGPGTRLTVL.

In its sample, this clonotype was seen many times. This chain links TRBV7-9 with TRBJ1-2; 8 nucleotides line up with TRBD1. The germline V gene has CDR1 SEHNR and CDR2 FQNEAQ (reference sequence). With V trimmed by 3 bases and J by 8 bases, 8 bases remained unmatched. The CDR3 length is 14 residues. CDR3 region: CASSFEDRVQGYTF. CDR3 bases: TGTGCCAGCAGCTTTGAGGACAGGGTCCAAGGCTACACCTTC.

This clonotype was seen many times. The chain joins TRBV28 to TRBJ1-1; no definite D call. The CDR3 sequence is 13 residues long. The ends were cut back, 7 bases at V and 4 bases at J, with 13 bases in the middle. CDR1 and CDR2 (germline): MDHEN, SYDVKM. CDR3 sequence (DNA): TGTGCCAGCACTAAAGCAACTCGCACTGAAGCTTTCTTT. This translates into CASTKATRTEAFF. The complete variable domain, with remaining parts taken from reference TRBV28 and TRBJ1-1, reads DVKVTQSSRYLVKRTGEKVFLECVQDMDHENMFWYRQDPGLGLRLIYFSYDVKMKEKGDIPEGYSVSREKKERFSLILESASTNQTSMYLCASTKATRTEAFFGQGTRLTVV.

This clonotype was seen many times. The V gene is TRBV29-1, the J gene TRBJ2-7; D possibly corresponds to TRBD1 (6 bases). This CDR3 contains 12 residues. V lost 6 bases and J 4 bases, leaving 13 bases between the germline ends. The germline CDR1 and CDR2 sequences are SQVTM and ANQGSEA. The CDR3 is CSVRPQGYEQYF. CDR3 nucleotide sequence: TGCAGCGTGAGACCACAGGGTTACGAGCAGTACTTC.

This clonotype was seen ten or more times. This sequence joins TRBV3-1 and TRBJ2-1; 9 bases agree with TRBD1. V was pared by 3 bases and J by 5 bases, with 5 bases of the junction left unmatched. This CDR3 is 15 amino acids long. Germline values: CDR1 LGHDT, CDR2 YNNKEL (reference sequence). The CDR3 coding sequence is TGTGCCAGCAGCCACTGGGACAGGGTAAACAATGAGCAGTTCTTC. Translating gives CASSHWDRVNNEQFF.

In nucleotides, the CDR3 is TGTGCCAGCAGCTTAGGGCTAGCGGCCGGAGATACGCAGTATTTT. Translation gives CASSLGLAAGDTQYF. The J gene is TRBJ2-3, the V gene TRBV7-9; TRBD2 matches at 7 bases. V lost 1 base, J lost 5 bases, and 6 bases stayed unmatched. This CDR3 region has 15 residues. CDR1 and CDR2 (germline): SEHNR, FQNEAQ (reference sequence).

At least ten counts were recorded for this clonotype. The gene calls are TRBV11-2 and TRBJ2-7, with 9 bases identical to TRBD1. V lost 5 bases and J lost 6; bases outside the gene matches: 8. The CDR3 length is 14 residues. Germline V CDR1 and CDR2: SGHAT, FQNNGV. This CDR3 reads CASSPRTQGAEQYF. The CDR3 coding sequence is TGTGCCAGCAGCCCCAGGACACAGGGGGCCGAGCAGTACTTC.

V and J are TRBV9 and TRBJ1-1; D may be TRBD1 (5 bases). Germline CDR1 SGDLS, CDR2 YYNGEE. V gave up 3 bases and J gave up 3 bases, with 12 bases separating them. This CDR3 has 14 residues. This CDR3 reads CASSAGRVDTEAFF. The DNA for the CDR3 is TGTGCCAGCAGCGCGGGACGGGTGGACACTGAAGCTTTCTTT.

This clonotype was seen repeatedly, ten times or more. The chain links TRBV5-1 to TRBJ2-1; tentatively, D is TRBD2 (5 bases). The CDR3 contains 13 residues. Germline V CDR1 and CDR2: SGHRS, YFSETQ. Trimming stripped 2 bases from V and 6 bases from J, with 9 bases between. Here the CDR3 reads CASSFGGPNEQFF. For the CDR3, the DNA is TGCGCCAGCAGCTTTGGAGGCCCCAATGAGCAGTTCTTC.

This clonotype has a handful of counts. The V gene is TRBV7-9, the J gene TRBJ1-2; 8 bases match TRBD1. From germline, CDR1 is SEHNR and CDR2 FQNEAQ (reference sequence). The trim removed 7 bases at V and 6 bases at J, leaving 7 bases unmatched. The CDR3 has 13 residues. The CDR3 region is CASKKQGDHGYTF. CDR3 DNA: TGTGCCAGCAAGAAACAGGGGGATCATGGCTACACCTTC.

The CDR3 DNA is TGCAGTGCTAGGTTGAGGGGAGGGATGTTTTTT. Its protein product is CSARLRGGMFF. This rearrangement joins TRBV20-1 to TRBJ1-4; D possibly corresponds to TRBD1 (5 bases). V was pared by 3 bases and J by 15 bases, with 14 bases between. Germline lookup yields CDR1 DFQATT and CDR2 SNEGSKA (reference sequence). The CDR3 runs to 11 residues.

In its sample, this clonotype was seen a few times. The gene calls are TRBV15 and TRBJ2-3; 7 bases fit TRBD2. The V and J ends lost 0 bases and 3 bases, in that order; junction bases with no gene match: 9. This CDR3 spans 17 amino acids. The germline V gene encodes CDR1 LNHNV and CDR2 YYDKDF (reference sequence). CDR3 DNA: TGTGCCACCAGCAGAGATCGATTGGGGGAGGGGACAGATACGCAGTATTTT. Translation: CATSRDRLGEGTDTQYF. Full variable domain (outside the CDR3, taken from reference TRBV15 and TRBJ2-3): DAMVIQNPRYQVTQFGKPVTLSCSQTLNHNVMYWYQQKSSQAPKLLFHYYDKDFNNEADTPDNFQSRRPNTSFCFLDIRSPGLGDTAMYLCATSRDRLGEGTDTQYFGPGTRLTVL.

In this sample, this clonotype turned up many times. This chain joins TRBV11-2 and TRBJ1-1; TRBD1 agrees at 8 bases. The CDR3 is made up of 18 amino acids. CDR1 and CDR2 (germline): SGHAT, FQNNGV. With 0 bases clipped from V and 0 bases from J, the junction kept 9 bases outside the gene matches. The CDR3 reads CASSLDPGQGLMNTEAFF. The CDR3 coding sequence is TGTGCCAGCAGCTTAGATCCAGGACAGGGACTCATGAACACTGAAGCTTTCTTT.

This clonotype was seen only a few times. The V and J genes are TRBV6-2 or TRBV6-3 and TRBJ1-2; D may be TRBD1 (5 bases). Trimming shortened V by 4 bases and J by 6 bases, and 12 bases separated the two germline ends. The CDR3 is 13 amino acids. Germline V gene lookup returns CDR1 MNHEY and CDR2 SVGEGT. DNA of the CDR3: TGTGCCAGCAGTTCCCAGGGAATGGATGGCTACACCTTC. Its translation is CASSSQGMDGYTF.

This clonotype was seen repeatedly, ten times or more. The V gene is TRBV20-1, the J gene TRBJ2-7; D gene ambiguous. Germline V gene sequence: CDR1 DFQATT, CDR2 SNEGSKA (reference sequence). The V gene lost 2 bases and the J gene lost 2 bases, with 13 bases spanning the gap. This CDR3 spans 14 amino acids. The DNA for the CDR3 is TGCAGTGCTAGACCCGCGGCTGCGACCTACGAGCAGTACTTC. Amino acids: CSARPAAATYEQYF.